This T cell receptor (beta chain) comes out of a study of shared clonotypes between healthy human individuals. The CDR3 length is 15 residues. Germline lookup yields CDR1 MNHEY and CDR2 SVGAGI. Trimming removed 5 bases from V and 3 bases from J; junction bases left unmatched: 3. This table comes from immunoSEQ multiplex PCR, and its TCRdb copy is limited to in-frame clones, with some not included. The sample has roughly 1.4 million clones; 98% are singletons. Regarding the study as a whole: Around 4.7% of naive CD4 clonotypes were shared across a handful of donors.

For this clone: What it binds is unknown.

Sequenced: naive CD4+ T cells sorted from blood. Subset in this sample: CD45RA+ positively selected. The TCR originated in a man between 25 and 39 years old in good health. This chain joins TRBV6-5 and TRBJ2-3; 12 nucleotides line up with TRBD2. The CDR3 here is CASSPGLAGTDTQYF. The CDR3 DNA sequence: TGTGCCAGCAGTCCAGGACTAGCGGGAACAGATACGCAGTATTTT.